This passage covers 25 T cell receptor beta chains from one sample sequenced in a study of OX40 agonist ivuxolimab in advanced cancers. The table came from immunoSEQ multiplex PCR; TCRdb's copy has only in-frame clones and leaves some out. The sample holds fewer than 75,000 clones, approximately 90% seen once. The starting material was CD4+ or CD8+ T cells sorted from blood, obtained in a trial of the OX40 agonist ivuxolimab. The receptors stem from an adult with an advanced solid tumor such as melanoma, head and neck, liver or kidney cancer.

The chain employs TRBV11-2 and TRBJ1-1; D is unresolved. Trimming removed 0 bases at V and 1 base at J, with 9 bases between. This CDR3 has 15 amino acids. The germline V gene has CDR1 SGHAT and CDR2 FQNNGV. The CDR3 DNA follows: TGTGCCAGCAGCTTAGAAGGTCAGCCGAACACTGAAGCTTTCTTT. Its protein product is CASSLEGQPNTEAFF.

This clone appeared a single time. The CDR3 protein is CASSPGLAASYEQYF. The CDR3 DNA reads as TGCGCCAGCAGCCCCGGACTAGCGGCCTCCTACGAGCAGTACTTC. The chain joins TRBV10-1 to TRBJ2-7, with 10 bases that match TRBD2. The germline gives CDR1 WNHNN, CDR2 SYGVQD (reference sequence). The CDR3 is made up of 15 amino acids. V was clipped by 6 bases and J by 0 bases; unmatched bases: 5.

CDR3 in DNA: TGTGCCAGCAGTACAGGGGGCTTGGGAGAGCAGTACTTC. Its translation is CASSTGGLGEQYF. The chain uses TRBV28 and TRBJ2-7; 9 bases align to TRBD1. Trimming cost V 5 bases and J 7 bases; bases outside gene matches: 6. The CDR3 contains 13 residues. The germline gives CDR1 MDHEN, CDR2 SYDVKM.

The chain joins TRBV18 to TRBJ2-1; 7 bases agree with TRBD2. V trimming: 5 bases; J trimming: 0 bases; junction bases outside the gene matches: 13. Germline CDR1 reads KGHSH; CDR2 reads LQKENI. The CDR3 loop spans 18 amino acids. CDR3 region: CASSTPQGGESSYNEQFF. DNA for the CDR3: TGTGCCAGCTCAACTCCTCAGGGAGGGGAAAGCTCCTACAATGAGCAGTTCTTC.

The chain recombines TRBV27 with TRBJ2-5; 10 bases are shared with TRBD2. Germline V gene sequence: CDR1 MNHEY, CDR2 SMNVEV (reference sequence). V lost 5 bases, J lost 5 bases, and 14 bases stayed unmatched. This CDR3 contains 17 residues. CDR3 loop: CASSHQSSSGSGETQYF. In DNA form, the CDR3 reads TGTGCCAGCAGTCACCAGAGCTCTAGCGGGAGTGGTGAGACCCAGTACTTC.

CDR3 in amino acids: CAISEDYTYEQYF. DNA for the CDR3: TGTGCCATCAGTGAGGACTACACCTACGAGCAGTACTTC. The V gene is TRBV10-3, the J gene TRBJ2-5, with a tentative D call TRBD2 (5 bases). The J call may not be correct, given that the DNA end is closer to TRBJ2-7. This CDR3 comprises 13 residues. Germline CDR1 and CDR2: ENHRY and SYGVKD.

This clone was seen just once. The sample holds other DNA sequences that translate to the same CDR3. The CDR3 here is CASSEHGSYEQYF. CDR3 DNA: TGTGCCAGCAGTGAACACGGAAGTTACGAGCAGTACTTC. V gene TRBV25-1 combines with J gene TRBJ2-7, with no clear D. Between the trimmed V and J ends, which lost 2 bases and 4 bases, there was a span of 9 bases. CDR1 is MGHDK, CDR2 SYGVNS, per germline. The CDR3 extends over 13 amino acids.

This clone occurred once. The V and J genes are TRBV6-6 and TRBJ2-7, with TRBD1 matching over 9 bases. CDR1 and CDR2 from the germline V gene are MNHNY and SVGAGI (reference sequence). CDR3 length: 14 residues. The V and J ends lost 5 bases and 5 bases, in that order; junction bases with no gene match: 7. CDR3 coding DNA: TGTGCCAGCAGTGCGGGACAGGGTGTGAACGAGCAGTACTTC. This translates into CASSAGQGVNEQYF.

V is TRBV6-1 and J is TRBJ2-5; the D is unclear. This CDR3 contains 15 residues. Germline CDR1 is MNHNS and CDR2 is SASEGT. The ends were cut back, 1 base at V and 4 bases at J, with 13 bases in the middle. CDR3 nucleotide sequence: TGTGCCAGCAGTGAAGGGGTGTTTAGACGAGAGACCCAGTACTTC. This codes for CASSEGVFRRETQYF.

The chain employs TRBV11-1 and TRBJ2-7; 9 nucleotides align to TRBD1. CDR3 length equals 14 residues. V shed 3 bases and J 5 bases; nucleotides not matched to a gene: 5. Germline V gene data show CDR1 as SGHAT and CDR2 as FQDESV (reference sequence). The CDR3 region is CASSFTGGLNEQYF. The DNA of the CDR3 is TGTGCCAGCAGCTTTACAGGGGGCCTTAACGAGCAGTACTTC.

This clone was found a few times. The CDR3 DNA follows: TGTGCCAGCAGCGTGGGACCGAGTCAGCCCCAGCATTTT. Residues: CASSVGPSQPQHF. The chain joins TRBV2 to TRBJ1-5; D possibly corresponds to TRBD1 (5 bases). Trimming removed 6 bases from V and 6 bases from J, with 12 bases in between. The CDR3 covers 13 residues. Germline V gene data show CDR1 as SNHLY and CDR2 as FYNNEI.

The rearrangement uses TRBV6-1 and TRBJ2-2, with D perhaps matching TRBD1 or TRBD2 (5 bases each). CDR1 is MNHNS and CDR2 is SASEGT in the germline V gene. This CDR3 contains 14 residues. V shed 6 bases and J shed 4 bases, with 12 bases lying between them. The CDR3 sequence: CASRRDLITGELFF. In DNA, the CDR3 is TGTGCCAGCAGAAGGGACCTAATCACCGGGGAGCTGTTTTTT.

This clone was seen only once. The chain recombines TRBV2 with TRBJ2-1; 10 bases align to TRBD2. Germline V gene sequence: CDR1 SNHLY, CDR2 FYNNEI. This CDR3 comprises 18 residues. The junction had 8 bases not matched to a gene; V was cut back by 3 bases and J by 0 bases. This CDR3 reads CASSDLAGVAVSYNEQFF. CDR3 DNA sequence: TGTGCCAGCAGTGATCTAGCGGGAGTAGCCGTCTCCTACAATGAGCAGTTCTTC.

Written as DNA, the CDR3 is TGCGCCAGCAGCTTCCAGCGTGAAGCAGGAAACATTCAGTACTTC. Protein: CASSFQREAGNIQYF. The chain is built from TRBV4-3 and TRBJ2-4; D unclear. The germline CDR1 and CDR2 sequences are LGHNA and YSLEER. V gave up 5 bases and J gave up 6 bases, with 17 bases separating them. This CDR3 is 15 amino acids long.

The gene calls are TRBV5-5 and TRBJ2-7, with D possibly TRBD2 on 5 matching bases. CDR1 and CDR2 (germline): SGHKS, YYEKEE (reference sequence). The CDR3 loop spans 14 amino acids. The ends were cut back, 7 bases at V and 0 bases at J, with 14 bases in the middle. CDR3 residues: CASALRRGSYEQYF. The CDR3 nucleotides read TGTGCCAGCGCCCTGAGACGGGGCTCCTACGAGCAGTACTTC. Based on the CDR3 plus reference TRBV5-5 and TRBJ2-7, the full variable domain is DAGVTQSPTHLIKTRGQQVTLRCSPISGHKSVSWYQQVLGQGPQFIFQYYEKEERGRGNFPDRFSARQFPNYSSELNVNALLLGDSALYLCASALRRGSYEQYFGPGTRLTVT.

This clone was detected only once. V is TRBV10-3 and J is TRBJ1-2; D remains ambiguous. Germline V lookup: CDR1 ENHRY, CDR2 SYGVKD. This CDR3 contains 13 residues. The V end lost 3 bases, the J end lost 1 base, and 6 bases lay between the germline ends. DNA of the CDR3: TGTGCCATCAGTGAACAGAATAACTATGGCTACACCTTC. It specifies CAISEQNNYGYTF.

The genes are TRBV5-1 and TRBJ2-1; D not resolved. V lost 6 bases and J lost 9, with 10 bases in between. Germline assignment: CDR1 SGHRS and CDR2 YFSETQ. The CDR3 consists of 11 residues. CDR3 nucleotides: TGCGCCAGCAAAGGAGAGTTTGAGCAGTTCTTC. Its translation: CASKGEFEQFF.

The chain has TRBV6-6 and TRBJ2-3; the match to TRBD2 covers 8 bases. The CDR3 runs to 12 residues. The V gene end was trimmed by 6 bases and the J gene end by 9 bases; junction bases not matched to a gene: 5. Per germline, CDR1 MNHNY and CDR2 SVGAGI (reference sequence). CDR3 DNA sequence: TGTGCCAGCAGCCCGAAGCGGGAGACGCAGTATTTT. Encoded protein: CASSPKRETQYF.

Written as DNA, the CDR3 is TGTGCCAGCAGTTACACTCGTATACAGGACACTGAAGCTTTCTTT. This encodes CASSYTRIQDTEAFF. The V and J genes are TRBV6-6 and TRBJ1-1; the D gene is possibly TRBD1 (5 bases). The V and J ends lost 2 bases and 3 bases respectively, with 13 bases between them. The CDR3 is 15 amino acids. The germline gives CDR1 MNHNY, CDR2 SVGAGI (reference sequence).

CDR3 coding DNA: TGTGCCTGGAGTGCCGTTGGGGAGTACACAGATACGCAGTATTTT. Protein: CAWSAVGEYTDTQYF. The V call is TRBV30, the J call TRBJ2-3, with a weak D call TRBD2 (5 bases). The CDR3 totals 15 residues. Trimming removed 1 base at V and 2 bases at J, with 13 bases between. In germline, CDR1 is GTSNPN, CDR2 SVGIG (reference sequence).

This chain joins TRBV18 and TRBJ2-5, with a tentative D call TRBD2 (6 bases). With the DNA end fitting TRBJ2-7 better, the J assignment may be wrong. The CDR3 is made up of 13 amino acids. Germline CDR1 is KGHSH and CDR2 is LQKENI. CDR3: CASRPGGAYEQYF. The CDR3 nucleotides are TGTGCCAGCCGCCCCGGGGGAGCCTACGAGCAGTACTTC.

This rearrangement joins TRBV2 to TRBJ2-1, with 7 nucleotides matching TRBD2. Trimming cost V 2 bases and J 10 bases; bases outside gene matches: 11. Germline V gene lookup returns CDR1 SNHLY and CDR2 FYNNEI. This CDR3 contains 15 residues. CDR3 in DNA: TGTGCCAGCAGTGAATGGTCTGGCGGGAGCGGGGAGCAGTTCTTC. Its protein is CASSEWSGGSGEQFF.

V usage is TRBV28 and J usage is TRBJ2-7; 9 nucleotides align to TRBD1. J gave up 7 bases and V 6 bases, and 7 bases lay outside the gene matches. This CDR3 contains 13 residues. Germline loops: CDR1 MDHEN, CDR2 SYDVKM. The CDR3 DNA is TGTGCCAGCAGGGGACAGGGTCGGAAAGAGCAGTACTTC. Amino acid sequence: CASRGQGRKEQYF.

J is TRBJ1-1 and V is TRBV7-9; no clear D gene. CDR3 length: 15 residues. Per germline, CDR1 SEHNR and CDR2 FQNEAQ (reference sequence). V was cut by 0 bases and J by 3 bases, with 11 bases left in between. CDR3 coding DNA: TGTGCCAGCAGCTTAGCGCTAACGGCCTACACTGAAGCTTTCTTT. Its protein is CASSLALTAYTEAFF.

The gene calls are TRBV4-1 and TRBJ2-2; TRBD1 aligns across 7 bases. Germline CDR1 reads MGHRA; CDR2 reads YSYEKL. The CDR3 sequence is 15 residues long. Unmatched junction bases numbered 6, after V lost 6 bases and J lost 2 bases. CDR3 sequence reads: CASSQGQINTGELFF. The CDR3, as DNA: TGCGCCAGCAGTCAGGGACAGATTAACACCGGGGAGCTGTTTTTT.